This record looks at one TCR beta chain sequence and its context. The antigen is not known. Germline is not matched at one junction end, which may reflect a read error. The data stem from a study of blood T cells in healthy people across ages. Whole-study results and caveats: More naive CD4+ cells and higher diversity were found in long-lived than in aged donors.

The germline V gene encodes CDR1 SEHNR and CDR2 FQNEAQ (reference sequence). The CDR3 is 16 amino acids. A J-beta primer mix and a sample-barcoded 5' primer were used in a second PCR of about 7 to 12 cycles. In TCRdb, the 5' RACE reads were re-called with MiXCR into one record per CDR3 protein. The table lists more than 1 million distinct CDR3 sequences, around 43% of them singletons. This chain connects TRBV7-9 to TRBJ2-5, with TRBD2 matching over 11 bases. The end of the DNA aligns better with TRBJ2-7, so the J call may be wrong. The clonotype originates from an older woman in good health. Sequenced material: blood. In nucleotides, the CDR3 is TGTACCAGCACCGAGACCGGGACTAGCGGCACCTACGAGCAGTACTTC. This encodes CTSTETGTSGTYEQYF.